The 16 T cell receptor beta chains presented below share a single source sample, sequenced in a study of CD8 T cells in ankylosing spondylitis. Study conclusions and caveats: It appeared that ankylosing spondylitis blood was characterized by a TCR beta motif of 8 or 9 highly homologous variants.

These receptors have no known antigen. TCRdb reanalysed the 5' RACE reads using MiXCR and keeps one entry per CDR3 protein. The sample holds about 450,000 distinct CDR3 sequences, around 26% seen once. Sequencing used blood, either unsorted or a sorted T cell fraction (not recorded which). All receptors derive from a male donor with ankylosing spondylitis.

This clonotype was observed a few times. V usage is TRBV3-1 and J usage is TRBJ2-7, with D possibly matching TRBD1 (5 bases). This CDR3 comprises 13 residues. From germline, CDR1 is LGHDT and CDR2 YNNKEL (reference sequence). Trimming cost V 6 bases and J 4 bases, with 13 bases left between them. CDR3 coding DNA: TGTGCCAGCAGGGCAGGGTTTGGGTACGAGCAGTACTTC. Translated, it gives CASRAGFGYEQYF.

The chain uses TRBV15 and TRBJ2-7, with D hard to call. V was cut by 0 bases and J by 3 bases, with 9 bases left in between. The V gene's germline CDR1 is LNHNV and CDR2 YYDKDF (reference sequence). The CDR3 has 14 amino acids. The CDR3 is CATSRDTVNYEQYF. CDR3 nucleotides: TGTGCCACCAGCAGAGATACAGTTAACTACGAGCAGTACTTC.

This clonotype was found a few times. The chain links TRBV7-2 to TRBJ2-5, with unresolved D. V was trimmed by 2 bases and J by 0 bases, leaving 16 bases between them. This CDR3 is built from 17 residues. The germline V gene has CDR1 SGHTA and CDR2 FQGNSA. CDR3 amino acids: CASSLSGPGMYQETQYF. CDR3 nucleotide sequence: TGTGCCAGCAGCTTATCCGGTCCCGGAATGTACCAAGAGACCCAGTACTTC.

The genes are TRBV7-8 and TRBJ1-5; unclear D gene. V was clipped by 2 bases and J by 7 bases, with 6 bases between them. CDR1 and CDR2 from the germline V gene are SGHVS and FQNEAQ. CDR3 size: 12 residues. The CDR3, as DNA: TGTGCCAGCAGCTTAACTCCCCAGCCCCAGCATTTT. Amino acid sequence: CASSLTPQPQHF.

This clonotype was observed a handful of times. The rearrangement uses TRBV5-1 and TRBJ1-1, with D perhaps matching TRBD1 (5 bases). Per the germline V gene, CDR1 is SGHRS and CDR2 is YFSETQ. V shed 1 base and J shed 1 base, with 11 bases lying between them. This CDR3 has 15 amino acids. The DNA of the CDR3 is TGCGCCAGCAGCTTGTGGGCAGGACAGAACACTGAAGCTTTCTTT. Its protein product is CASSLWAGQNTEAFF.

CDR3 coding DNA: TGTGCCAGCAGCCCATCTCGACTAGCAAGAGATACGCAGTATTTT. Its protein is CASSPSRLARDTQYF. V is TRBV7-9 and J is TRBJ2-3; TRBD2 matches at 7 bases. The CDR3 totals 15 residues. Per the germline V gene, CDR1 is SEHNR and CDR2 is FQNEAQ (reference sequence). With 5 bases clipped from V and 5 bases from J, the junction kept 10 bases outside the gene matches.

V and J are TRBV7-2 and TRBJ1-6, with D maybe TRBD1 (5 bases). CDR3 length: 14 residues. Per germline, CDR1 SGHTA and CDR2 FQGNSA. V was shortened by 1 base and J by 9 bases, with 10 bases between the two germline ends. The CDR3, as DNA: TGTGCCAGCAGCTTAGGAGGGGCTAGTTCACCCCTCCACTTT. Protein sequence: CASSLGGASSPLHF.

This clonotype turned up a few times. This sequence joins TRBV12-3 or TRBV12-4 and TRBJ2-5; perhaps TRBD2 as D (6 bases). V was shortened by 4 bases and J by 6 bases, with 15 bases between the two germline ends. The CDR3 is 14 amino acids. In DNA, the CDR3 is TGTGCCAGCAGTTCTGGGACTCGGGGGAAGACCCAGTACTTC. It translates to CASSSGTRGKTQYF.

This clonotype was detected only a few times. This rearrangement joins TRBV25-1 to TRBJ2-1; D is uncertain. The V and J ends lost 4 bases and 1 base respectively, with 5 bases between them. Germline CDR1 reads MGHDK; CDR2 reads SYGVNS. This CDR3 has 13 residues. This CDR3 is CASSGLSYNEQFF. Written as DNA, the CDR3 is TGTGCCAGCAGTGGACTTTCCTACAATGAGCAGTTCTTC.

CDR3 DNA sequence: TGTGCCAGCGGGAGACAGGGGGGCGAGACTGAAGCTTTCTTT. Amino acid sequence: CASGRQGGETEAFF. The V and J genes are TRBV7-9 and TRBJ1-1; TRBD1 matches at 9 bases. Germline V gives CDR1 SEHNR, CDR2 FQNEAQ (reference sequence). V shed 8 bases, J shed 5 bases, and the junction held 9 bases outside the gene matches. The CDR3 is 14 amino acids.

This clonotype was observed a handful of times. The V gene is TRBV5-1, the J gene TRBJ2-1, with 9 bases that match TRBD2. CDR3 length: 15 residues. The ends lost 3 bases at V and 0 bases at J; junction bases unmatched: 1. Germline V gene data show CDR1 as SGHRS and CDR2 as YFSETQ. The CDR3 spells CASSWTSVSYNEQFF. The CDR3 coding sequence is TGCGCCAGCAGCTGGACTAGCGTCTCCTACAATGAGCAGTTCTTC. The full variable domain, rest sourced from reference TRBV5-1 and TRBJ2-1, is KAGVTQTPRYLIKTRGQQVTLSCSPISGHRSVSWYQQTPGQGLQFLFEYFSETQRNKGNFPGRFSGRQFSNSRSEMNVSTLELGDSALYLCASSWTSVSYNEQFFGPGTRLTVL.

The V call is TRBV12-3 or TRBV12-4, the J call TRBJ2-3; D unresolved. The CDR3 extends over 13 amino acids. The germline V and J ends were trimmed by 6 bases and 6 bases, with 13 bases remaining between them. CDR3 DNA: TGTGCCAGCAGACGATCGGACCTGGATACGCAGTATTTT. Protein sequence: CASRRSDLDTQYF.

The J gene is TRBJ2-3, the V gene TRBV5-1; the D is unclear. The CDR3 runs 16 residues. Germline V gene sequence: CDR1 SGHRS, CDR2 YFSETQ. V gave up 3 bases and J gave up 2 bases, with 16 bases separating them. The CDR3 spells CASSSLPAGSTDTQYF. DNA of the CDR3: TGCGCCAGCAGCTCTCTTCCCGCCGGCTCCACAGATACGCAGTATTTT.

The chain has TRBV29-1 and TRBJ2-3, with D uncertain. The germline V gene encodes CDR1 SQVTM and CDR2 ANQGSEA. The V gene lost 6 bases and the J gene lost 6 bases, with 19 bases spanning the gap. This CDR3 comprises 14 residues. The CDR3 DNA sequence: TGCAGCGTCAACCCTGGGGAAACGACTGATACGCAGTATTTT. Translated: CSVNPGETTDTQYF.

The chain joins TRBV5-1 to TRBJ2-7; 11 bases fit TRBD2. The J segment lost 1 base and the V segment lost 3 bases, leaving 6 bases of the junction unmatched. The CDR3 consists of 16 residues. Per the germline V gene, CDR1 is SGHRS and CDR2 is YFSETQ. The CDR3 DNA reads TGCGCCAGCAGCTGGGGGACTAGCGGCCAGTCCTACGAGCAGTACTTC. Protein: CASSWGTSGQSYEQYF.

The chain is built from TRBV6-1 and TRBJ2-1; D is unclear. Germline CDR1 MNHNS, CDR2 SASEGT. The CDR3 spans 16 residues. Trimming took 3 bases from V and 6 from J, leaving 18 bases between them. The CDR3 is CASSDLTKSDRNEQFF. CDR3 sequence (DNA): TGTGCCAGCAGTGACTTGACCAAAAGCGACCGCAATGAGCAGTTCTTC.